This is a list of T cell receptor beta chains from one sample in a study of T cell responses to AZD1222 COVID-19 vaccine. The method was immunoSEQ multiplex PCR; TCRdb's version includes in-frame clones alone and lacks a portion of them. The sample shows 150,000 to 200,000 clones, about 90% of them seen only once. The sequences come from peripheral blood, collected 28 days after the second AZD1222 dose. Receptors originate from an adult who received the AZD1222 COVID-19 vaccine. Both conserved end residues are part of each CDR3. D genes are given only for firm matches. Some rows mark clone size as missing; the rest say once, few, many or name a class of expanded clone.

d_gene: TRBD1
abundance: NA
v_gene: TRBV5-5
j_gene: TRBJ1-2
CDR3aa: CASSLEWTGTRYGYTF
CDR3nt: TGTGCCAGCAGCTTGGAATGGACAGGTACACGGTATGGCTACACCTTC

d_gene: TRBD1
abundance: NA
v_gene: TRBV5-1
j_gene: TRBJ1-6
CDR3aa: CASSPGDSVSPLHF
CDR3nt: TGCGCCAGCAGCCCTGGGGACAGCGTCTCACCCCTCCACTTT

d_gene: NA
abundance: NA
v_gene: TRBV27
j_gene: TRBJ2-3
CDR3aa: CASSPQLRTDTQYF
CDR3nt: TGTGCCAGCAGTCCACAACTACGCACAGATACGCAGTATTTT

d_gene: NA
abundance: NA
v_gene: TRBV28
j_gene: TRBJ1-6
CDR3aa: CASSLELSNSPLHF
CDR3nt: TGTGCCAGCAGTTTGGAACTTTCGAATTCACCCCTCCACTTT

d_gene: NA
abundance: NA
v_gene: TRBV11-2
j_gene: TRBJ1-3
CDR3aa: CASRIPGDSGNTIYF
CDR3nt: TGTGCCAGCAGAATTCCGGGGGACTCTGGAAACACCATATATTTT

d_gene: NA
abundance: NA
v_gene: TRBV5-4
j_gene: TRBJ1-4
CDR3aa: CASSLERVGEKLFF
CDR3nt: TGTGCCAGCAGCTTGGAACGAGTGGGTGAAAAACTGTTTTTT

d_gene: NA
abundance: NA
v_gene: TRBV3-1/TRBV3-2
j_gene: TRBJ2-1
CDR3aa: CASSHEGESGLTYNEQFF
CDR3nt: TGTGCCAGCAGCCATGAGGGCGAGAGCGGGCTTACCTACAATGAGCAGTTCTTC

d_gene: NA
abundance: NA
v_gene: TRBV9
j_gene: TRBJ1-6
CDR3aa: CASSRGQVHNSPLHF
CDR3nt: TGTGCCAGCAGCCGAGGGCAGGTCCATAATTCACCCCTCCACTTT

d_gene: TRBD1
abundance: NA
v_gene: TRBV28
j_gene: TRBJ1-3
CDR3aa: CASSNPAGTGAGNTIYF
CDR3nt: TGTGCCAGCAGTAACCCGGCCGGGACAGGGGCCGGAAACACCATATATTTT

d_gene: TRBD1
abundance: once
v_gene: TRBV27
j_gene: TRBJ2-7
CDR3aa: CASSSWDSSYEQYF
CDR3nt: TGTGCCAGCAGTTCCTGGGACAGCTCCTACGAGCAGTACTTC

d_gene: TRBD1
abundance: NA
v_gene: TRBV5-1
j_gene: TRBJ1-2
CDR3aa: CASKRTGTDVNYGYTF
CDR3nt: TGCGCCAGCAAGCGGACCGGGACAGACGTGAACTATGGCTACACCTTC

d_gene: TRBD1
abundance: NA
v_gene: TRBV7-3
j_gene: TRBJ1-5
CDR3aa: CASIGWAGGQPQHF
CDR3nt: TGTGCCAGCATCGGTTGGGCAGGGGGTCAGCCCCAGCATTTT

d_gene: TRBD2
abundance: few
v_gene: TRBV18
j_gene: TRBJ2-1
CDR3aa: CASLGLESYNEQFF
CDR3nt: TGTGCCAGCCTGGGACTAGAATCCTACAATGAGCAGTTCTTC

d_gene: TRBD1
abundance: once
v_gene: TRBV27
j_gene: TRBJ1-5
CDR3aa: CASKKTGDPYSNQPQHF
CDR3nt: TGTGCCAGCAAAAAAACAGGGGACCCATATAGCAATCAGCCCCAGCATTTT

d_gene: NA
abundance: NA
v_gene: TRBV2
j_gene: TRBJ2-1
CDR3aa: CASVVDEQFF
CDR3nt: TGTGCCAGCGTTGTGGATGAGCAGTTCTTC

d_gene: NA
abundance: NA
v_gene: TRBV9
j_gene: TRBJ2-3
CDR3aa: CASSVEGGKTDTQYF
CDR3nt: TGTGCCAGCAGCGTAGAAGGTGGGAAAACAGATACGCAGTATTTT

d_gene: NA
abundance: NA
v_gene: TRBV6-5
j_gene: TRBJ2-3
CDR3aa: CASSRDFSPTNTQYF
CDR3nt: TGTGCCAGCAGCCGGGACTTCTCGCCAACCAATACGCAGTATTTT

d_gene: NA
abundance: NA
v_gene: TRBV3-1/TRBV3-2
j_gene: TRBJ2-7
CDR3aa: CASSQEVGGPEQYF
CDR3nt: TGTGCCAGCAGCCAAGAGGTCGGGGGACCCGAGCAGTACTTC

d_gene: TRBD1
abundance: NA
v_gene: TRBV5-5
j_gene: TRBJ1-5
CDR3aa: CASSLEGQTQPQHF
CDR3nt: TGTGCCAGCAGCTTGGAGGGACAGACCCAGCCCCAGCATTTT

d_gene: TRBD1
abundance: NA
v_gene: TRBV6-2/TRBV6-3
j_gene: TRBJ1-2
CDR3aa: CASSRTGITNYGYTF
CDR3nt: TGTGCCAGCAGTCGGACAGGGATAACTAACTATGGCTACACCTTC

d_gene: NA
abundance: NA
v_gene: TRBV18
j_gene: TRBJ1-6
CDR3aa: CASSPAALNSPLHF
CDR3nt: TGTGCCAGCTCACCGGCAGCTTTAAATTCACCCCTCCACTTT

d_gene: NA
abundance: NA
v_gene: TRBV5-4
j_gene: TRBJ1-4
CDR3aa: CASSRDPNEKLFF
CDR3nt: TGTGCCAGCTCCAGGGATCCCAATGAAAAACTGTTTTTT

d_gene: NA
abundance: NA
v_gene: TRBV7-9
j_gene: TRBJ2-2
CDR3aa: CAKMDSTNTGELFF
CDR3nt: TGTGCCAAAATGGACAGTACGAACACCGGGGAGCTGTTTTTT

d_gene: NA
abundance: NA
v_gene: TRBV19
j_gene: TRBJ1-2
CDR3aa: CASSSQGTSNYGYTF
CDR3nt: TGTGCCAGTAGTAGTCAGGGGACTTCCAACTATGGCTACACCTTC

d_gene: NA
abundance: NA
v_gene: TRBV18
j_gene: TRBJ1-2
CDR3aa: CASSGSTGTRGGYGYTF
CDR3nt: TGTGCCAGCTCAGGCAGTACCGGGACACGAGGGGGATATGGCTACACCTTC

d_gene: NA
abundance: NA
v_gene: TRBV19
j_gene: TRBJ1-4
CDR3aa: CASSTGTRGLSSEKLFF
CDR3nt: TGTGCCAGTAGTACGGGGACGAGAGGGCTCTCGAGTGAAAAACTGTTTTTT

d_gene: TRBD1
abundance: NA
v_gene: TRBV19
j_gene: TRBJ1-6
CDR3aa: CASSGTAYNSPLHF
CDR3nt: TGTGCCAGTTCCGGGACAGCCTATAATTCACCCCTCCACTTT

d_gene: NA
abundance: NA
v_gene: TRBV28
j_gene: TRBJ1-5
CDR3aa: CASSPGGPSNQPQHF
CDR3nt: TGTGCCAGCAGCCCTGGTGGGCCCAGCAATCAGCCCCAGCATTTT

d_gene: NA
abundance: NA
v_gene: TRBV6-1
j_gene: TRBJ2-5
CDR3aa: CASSESQETQYF
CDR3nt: TGTGCCAGCAGTGAAAGCCAAGAGACCCAGTACTTC

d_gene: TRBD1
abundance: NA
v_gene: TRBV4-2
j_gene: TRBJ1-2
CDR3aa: CASSPTVSGQARNYGYTF
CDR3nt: TGTGCCAGCAGCCCTACTGTCTCAGGACAGGCGCGGAACTATGGCTACACCTTC

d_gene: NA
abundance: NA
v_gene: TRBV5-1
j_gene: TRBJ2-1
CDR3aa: CASSSGSFTYNEQFF
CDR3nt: TGCGCCAGCTCCTCCGGGTCTTTCACCTACAATGAGCAGTTCTTC

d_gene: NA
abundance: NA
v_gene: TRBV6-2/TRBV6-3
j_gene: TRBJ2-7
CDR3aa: CASSYPTYEQYF
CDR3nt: TGTGCCAGCAGTTACCCCACCTACGAGCAGTACTTC

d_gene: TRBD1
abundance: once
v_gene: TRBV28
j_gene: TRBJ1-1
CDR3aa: CASSLYRTGEAFF
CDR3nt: TGTGCCAGCAGTTTATACCGGACAGGCGAAGCTTTCTTT

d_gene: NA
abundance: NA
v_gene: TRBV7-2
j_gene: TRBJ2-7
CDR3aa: CASSSPREAYEQYF
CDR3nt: TGTGCCAGCAGCTCTCCACGAGAGGCCTACGAGCAGTACTTC

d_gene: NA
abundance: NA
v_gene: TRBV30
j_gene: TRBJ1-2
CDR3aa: CAWSVQSGGYTF
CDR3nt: TGTGCCTGGAGTGTACAAAGTGGTGGCTACACCTTC

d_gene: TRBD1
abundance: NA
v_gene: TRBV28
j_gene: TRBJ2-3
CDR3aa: CASKPGQAPDTQYF
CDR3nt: TGTGCCAGCAAGCCGGGACAGGCCCCGGATACGCAGTATTTT

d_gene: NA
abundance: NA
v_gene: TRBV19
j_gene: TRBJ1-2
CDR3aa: CASSSPSTSRPYGYTF
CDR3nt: TGTGCCAGTAGTTCCCCTTCGACATCGCGGCCGTATGGCTACACCTTC

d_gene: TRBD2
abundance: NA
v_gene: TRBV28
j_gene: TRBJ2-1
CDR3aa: CASSLWWASGNNEQFF
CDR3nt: TGTGCCAGCAGTTTATGGTGGGCTAGCGGGAATAATGAGCAGTTCTTC

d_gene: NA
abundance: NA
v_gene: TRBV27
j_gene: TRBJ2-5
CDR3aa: CASSLGETQYF
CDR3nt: TGTGCCAGCAGCCTAGGGGAGACCCAGTACTTC

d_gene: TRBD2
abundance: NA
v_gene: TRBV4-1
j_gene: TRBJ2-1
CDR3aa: CASSRVAGVRYNEQFF
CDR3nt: TGCGCCAGCAGCCGGGTAGCGGGAGTTCGCTACAATGAGCAGTTCTTC

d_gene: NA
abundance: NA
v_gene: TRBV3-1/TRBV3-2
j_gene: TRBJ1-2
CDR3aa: CASSQDGPYGYTF
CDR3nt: TGTGCCAGCAGCCAAGATGGTCCCTATGGCTACACCTTC

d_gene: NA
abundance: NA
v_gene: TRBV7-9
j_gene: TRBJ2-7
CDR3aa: CASSVTEGQYF
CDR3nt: TGTGCCAGCAGCGTTACAGAGGGGCAGTACTTC

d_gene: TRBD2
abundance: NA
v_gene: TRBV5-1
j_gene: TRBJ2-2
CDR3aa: CASSLTSGNTGELFF
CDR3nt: TGCGCCAGCAGCTTGACTAGCGGTAACACCGGGGAGCTGTTTTTT

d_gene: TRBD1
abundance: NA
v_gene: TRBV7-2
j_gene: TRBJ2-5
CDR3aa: CASSSGQGSETQYF
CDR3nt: TGTGCCAGCAGCTCGGGACAGGGATCTGAGACCCAGTACTTC

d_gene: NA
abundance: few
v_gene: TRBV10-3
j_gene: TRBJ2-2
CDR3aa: CAMKPGHLSPMPGELFF
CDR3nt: TGTGCCATGAAACCGGGCCACCTCTCCCCGATGCCCGGGGAGCTGTTTTTT

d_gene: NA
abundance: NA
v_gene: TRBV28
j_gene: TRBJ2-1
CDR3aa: CASSFDGGSYNEQFF
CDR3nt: TGTGCCAGCAGTTTCGACGGGGGATCCTACAATGAGCAGTTCTTC